This TCR beta chain was recorded in a study of cytomegalovirus exposure and HLA in healthy donors. General study points: Listed as cytomegalovirus-associated were about 160 TCR beta chains. The authors considered a cluster of highly shared sequence variants likely to be a sequencing artifact. It was shown in a later analysis that HLA-associated TCR beta chains were more clonally expanded than other, equally common chains. Common viral pathogens were later found to be apparently linked to several of the most significant clusters.

To note about this clone: What it binds is unknown.

The CDR3 runs to 15 residues. Trimming cost V 3 bases and J 2 bases; bases outside gene matches: 5. Looked up from germline, CDR1 is SNHLY and CDR2 is FYNNEI. Researchers ran the PCR with 60 Vbeta and 13 Jbeta primers. Clones were sequenced by immunoSEQ multiplex PCR, and TCRdb holds only the in-frame ones, with some missing. The sample lists under 200,000 clones, about nine tenths seen once, with around 0.99% in the top ten. The source of this sequence is a boy between 2 and 10 years old in good health and CMV-seronegative. The sample taken for sequencing was PBMCs. The chain joins TRBV2 to TRBJ2-5; TRBD2 matches at 8 bases. CDR3 sequence: CASSDSTSAQETQYF. The DNA for the CDR3 is TGTGCCAGCAGTGATTCGACTAGCGCTCAAGAGACCCAGTACTTC.